The rows below give T cell receptor beta chains drawn from one sample of a study of T cells after yellow fever vaccination. Using its own MiXCR run on the 5' RACE reads, TCRdb lists one record per CDR3 protein. The sample lists around 230,000 distinct CDR3 sequences, over 6.5% seen once, with about 0.95% in the top ten. Sample: CD4+ T cells sorted from PBMCs, taken on the day of the yellow fever booster vaccination. These receptors originate from a man aged 30 to 39 who received the YFV17D yellow fever vaccine. The CDR3 runs from the conserved cysteine through the conserved F or W. D genes are given only for firm matches. Some rows have no size entry. The others give once, few or many, or a class for an expanded clone.

j_gene: TRBJ2-1; abundance: NA; v_gene: TRBV7-9; d_gene: NA; CDR3aa: CASSSRENNEQFF; CDR3nt: TGTGCCAGCAGCTCCAGGGAAAACAATGAGCAGTTCTTC
j_gene: TRBJ2-2; abundance: few; v_gene: TRBV15; d_gene: NA; CDR3aa: CATSRLAVSGELFF; CDR3nt: TGTGCCACCAGCAGATTGGCGGTCTCCGGGGAGCTGTTTTTT
j_gene: TRBJ1-3; abundance: NA; v_gene: TRBV9; d_gene: NA; CDR3aa: CASSVAPGGNTIYF; CDR3nt: TGTGCCAGCAGCGTAGCCCCTGGGGGAAACACCATATATTTT
j_gene: TRBJ1-5; abundance: NA; v_gene: TRBV6-2/TRBV6-3; d_gene: TRBD1; CDR3aa: CATTTRDRGNQPQHF; CDR3nt: TGTGCCACCACGACCCGGGACAGGGGAAATCAGCCCCAGCATTTT
j_gene: TRBJ2-1; abundance: many; v_gene: TRBV18; d_gene: NA; CDR3aa: CASSPGPNNEQFF; CDR3nt: TGTGCCAGCTCACCAGGCCCTAACAATGAGCAGTTCTTC
j_gene: TRBJ2-7; abundance: many; v_gene: TRBV21-1; d_gene: NA; CDR3aa: CASGSDPGTLSYEQYF; CDR3nt: TGTGCCAGCGGATCAGACCCCGGGACGCTCTCCTACGAGCAGTACTTC
j_gene: TRBJ2-2; abundance: few; v_gene: TRBV10-3; d_gene: NA; CDR3aa: CAIRGGGGTDSNTGELFF; CDR3nt: TGTGCCATCAGGGGAGGGGGAGGGACCGACTCGAACACCGGGGAGCTGTTTTTT
j_gene: TRBJ2-1; abundance: few; v_gene: TRBV23-1; d_gene: TRBD1; CDR3aa: CATDRAMGNEQFF; CDR3nt: TGCGCCACCGACAGGGCCATGGGTAATGAGCAGTTCTTC
j_gene: TRBJ2-1; abundance: many; v_gene: TRBV5-1; d_gene: TRBD1; CDR3aa: CASSLGQGDEQFF; CDR3nt: TGCGCCAGCAGCCTGGGACAGGGCGATGAGCAGTTCTTC
j_gene: TRBJ1-2; abundance: many; v_gene: TRBV6-1; d_gene: TRBD1; CDR3aa: CASSENTGGGGYGYTF; CDR3nt: TGTGCCAGCAGTGAAAACACAGGGGGAGGGGGCTATGGCTACACCTTC
j_gene: TRBJ2-1; abundance: few; v_gene: TRBV12-3/TRBV12-4; d_gene: TRBD2; CDR3aa: CASSLWRENYNEQFF; CDR3nt: TGTGCCAGCAGTTTATGGCGGGAGAACTACAATGAGCAGTTCTTC
j_gene: TRBJ1-2; abundance: many; v_gene: TRBV28; d_gene: NA; CDR3aa: CASSLPGGGNYGYTF; CDR3nt: TGTGCCAGCAGTTTGCCCGGTGGGGGGAACTATGGCTACACCTTC
j_gene: TRBJ1-2; abundance: many; v_gene: TRBV27; d_gene: NA; CDR3aa: CASSPRPRNGYTF; CDR3nt: TGTGCCAGCAGTCCCCGCCCCAGAAATGGCTACACCTTC
j_gene: TRBJ2-2; abundance: few; v_gene: TRBV11-2; d_gene: TRBD2; CDR3aa: CASSFVLWGLAGSANTGELFF; CDR3nt: TGTGCCAGCAGCTTCGTACTTTGGGGACTAGCGGGATCGGCGAACACCGGGGAGCTGTTTTTT
j_gene: TRBJ2-2; abundance: NA; v_gene: TRBV28; d_gene: NA; CDR3aa: CATLSWRRNTGELFF; CDR3nt: TGTGCCACCCTGAGTTGGAGACGGAACACCGGGGAGCTGTTTTTT
j_gene: TRBJ1-4; abundance: few; v_gene: TRBV9; d_gene: NA; CDR3aa: CASSVGPGGDEKLFF; CDR3nt: TGTGCCAGCAGCGTAGGACCGGGGGGGGATGAAAAACTGTTTTTT
j_gene: TRBJ2-7; abundance: few; v_gene: TRBV7-2; d_gene: TRBD1; CDR3aa: CASSFQTGVGYEQYF; CDR3nt: TGTGCCAGCAGCTTCCAGACAGGGGTGGGCTACGAGCAGTACTTC
j_gene: TRBJ2-6; abundance: many; v_gene: TRBV18; d_gene: NA; CDR3aa: CASSPDSQRAGANVLTF; CDR3nt: TGTGCCAGCTCACCGGACTCCCAACGGGCTGGGGCCAACGTCCTGACTTTC
j_gene: TRBJ2-1; abundance: few; v_gene: TRBV7-8; d_gene: NA; CDR3aa: CASSLISGSSYNEQFF; CDR3nt: TGTGCCAGCAGCTTAATCAGTGGGAGTTCCTACAATGAGCAGTTCTTC
j_gene: TRBJ2-3; abundance: many; v_gene: TRBV2; d_gene: NA; CDR3aa: CASSISDTQYF; CDR3nt: TGTGCCAGCAGTATTTCTGATACGCAGTATTTT
j_gene: TRBJ2-1; abundance: few; v_gene: TRBV7-2; d_gene: NA; CDR3aa: CASSLAAPVKEQFF; CDR3nt: TGTGCCAGCAGCTTAGCTGCACCAGTCAAGGAGCAGTTCTTC
j_gene: TRBJ1-5; abundance: many; v_gene: TRBV7-8; d_gene: NA; CDR3aa: CASSLEGTAFNQPQHF; CDR3nt: TGTGCCAGCAGCTTAGAGGGGACTGCCTTCAATCAGCCCCAGCATTTT
j_gene: TRBJ1-5; abundance: NA; v_gene: TRBV7-2; d_gene: TRBD1; CDR3aa: CASSSRTGLSGNQPQHF; CDR3nt: TGTGCCAGCAGCTCACGGACAGGGCTCTCGGGCAATCAGCCCCAGCATTTT
j_gene: TRBJ1-2; abundance: few; v_gene: TRBV24-1; d_gene: NA; CDR3aa: CATSDVDGYGYTF; CDR3nt: TGTGCCACCAGTGATGTGGACGGGTATGGCTACACCTTC
j_gene: TRBJ1-2; abundance: few; v_gene: TRBV2; d_gene: NA; CDR3aa: CASCPESYYGYTF; CDR3nt: TGTGCCAGCTGCCCAGAATCTTACTATGGCTACACCTTC
j_gene: TRBJ2-1; abundance: many; v_gene: TRBV11-1; d_gene: TRBD1; CDR3aa: CASSLRTGAYNEQFF; CDR3nt: TGTGCCAGCAGCTTAAGGACAGGGGCCTACAATGAGCAGTTCTTC
j_gene: TRBJ2-5; abundance: few; v_gene: TRBV5-1; d_gene: NA; CDR3aa: CASSLGTDPRESQYF; CDR3nt: TGCGCCAGCAGCTTGGGGACAGATCCAAGAGAGTCCCAGTACTTC
j_gene: TRBJ2-2; abundance: many; v_gene: TRBV7-2; d_gene: NA; CDR3aa: CASSLASDYFLGELFF; CDR3nt: TGTGCCAGCAGCTTAGCGTCGGACTATTTTTTGGGGGAGCTGTTTTTT
j_gene: TRBJ2-7; abundance: many; v_gene: TRBV28; d_gene: NA; CDR3aa: CDSVGPGPHEQYF; CDR3nt: TGTGACAGCGTGGGCCCGGGACCCCACGAGCAGTACTTC
j_gene: TRBJ2-5; abundance: many; v_gene: TRBV12-3/TRBV12-4; d_gene: TRBD2; CDR3aa: CASRTSGSVGTQYF; CDR3nt: TGTGCCAGCAGAACTAGCGGTTCAGTCGGAACCCAGTACTTC
j_gene: TRBJ2-5; abundance: many; v_gene: TRBV20-1; d_gene: TRBD1; CDR3aa: CSAKLQGSGETQYF; CDR3nt: TGCAGTGCTAAATTACAGGGGTCGGGAGAGACCCAGTACTTC
j_gene: TRBJ2-5; abundance: NA; v_gene: TRBV12-3/TRBV12-4; d_gene: NA; CDR3aa: CASRRTGSETQYF; CDR3nt: TGTGCCAGCAGGCGAACAGGGTCCGAGACCCAGTACTTC
j_gene: TRBJ2-5; abundance: NA; v_gene: TRBV15; d_gene: NA; CDR3aa: CATSRVPARLQETQYF; CDR3nt: TGTGCCACCAGCAGAGTACCAGCCAGACTCCAAGAGACCCAGTACTTC
j_gene: TRBJ2-3; abundance: NA; v_gene: TRBV6-5; d_gene: TRBD1; CDR3aa: CASSYSTGGNTDTQYF; CDR3nt: TGTGCCAGCAGTTACTCCACAGGGGGCAACACAGATACGCAGTATTTT
j_gene: TRBJ1-6; abundance: NA; v_gene: TRBV3-1; d_gene: NA; CDR3aa: CASSQSPKSSYNSPLHF; CDR3nt: TGTGCCAGCAGCCAAAGTCCCAAGAGCTCCTATAATTCACCCCTCCACTTT
j_gene: TRBJ2-3; abundance: many; v_gene: TRBV20-1; d_gene: NA; CDR3aa: CSARLSGSSTDTQYF; CDR3nt: TGCAGTGCCCGTCTCAGCGGGTCTAGCACAGATACGCAGTATTTT
j_gene: TRBJ2-1; abundance: many; v_gene: TRBV12-3/TRBV12-4; d_gene: TRBD2; CDR3aa: CASSLVGGGPREYEQFF; CDR3nt: TGTGCCAGCAGTTTAGTGGGGGGAGGGCCTAGGGAATACGAGCAGTTCTTC
j_gene: TRBJ1-2; abundance: many; v_gene: TRBV28; d_gene: TRBD1; CDR3aa: CASSSGTGFTGYGYTF; CDR3nt: TGTGCCAGCAGTTCCGGGACAGGGTTTACGGGGTATGGCTACACCTTC
j_gene: TRBJ2-5; abundance: NA; v_gene: TRBV7-2; d_gene: NA; CDR3aa: CASSWGPGGTQYF; CDR3nt: TGTGCCAGCAGCTGGGGCCCCGGAGGGACCCAGTACTTC
j_gene: TRBJ2-5; abundance: few; v_gene: TRBV5-5; d_gene: NA; CDR3aa: CASSLTAREETQYF; CDR3nt: TGTGCCAGCAGCCTGACCGCTAGAGAAGAGACCCAGTACTTC
j_gene: TRBJ2-1; abundance: NA; v_gene: TRBV7-2; d_gene: TRBD2; CDR3aa: CASTFTGLPAGVGEQFF; CDR3nt: TGTGCCAGCACCTTCACCGGGCTTCCAGCGGGAGTCGGGGAGCAGTTCTTC
j_gene: TRBJ1-1; abundance: NA; v_gene: TRBV5-1; d_gene: NA; CDR3aa: CASSFTGRETQGYLNTEAFF; CDR3nt: TGCGCCAGCAGCTTTACGGGCAGAGAGACTCAAGGCTATCTGAACACTGAAGCTTTCTTT
j_gene: TRBJ2-3; abundance: few; v_gene: TRBV7-2; d_gene: NA; CDR3aa: CASSLRQLPDTQYF; CDR3nt: TGTGCCAGCAGCCTCCGACAGCTTCCAGATACGCAGTATTTT
j_gene: TRBJ1-4; abundance: NA; v_gene: TRBV4-3; d_gene: NA; CDR3aa: CASSQHLPKGHRNEKLFF; CDR3nt: TGCGCCAGCAGCCAGCACCTGCCGAAGGGACACCGGAATGAAAAACTGTTTTTT
j_gene: TRBJ1-5; abundance: few; v_gene: TRBV20-1; d_gene: NA; CDR3aa: CSATQALGNQPQHF; CDR3nt: TGCAGTGCTACTCAGGCGCTCGGCAATCAGCCCCAGCATTTT
j_gene: TRBJ2-1; abundance: few; v_gene: TRBV6-1; d_gene: TRBD2; CDR3aa: CASDSKGIAGPYNEQFF; CDR3nt: TGTGCCAGCGATAGTAAGGGAATAGCGGGACCCTACAATGAGCAGTTCTTC
j_gene: TRBJ2-1; abundance: many; v_gene: TRBV29-1; d_gene: TRBD2; CDR3aa: CSVEDLYATSGNEQFF; CDR3nt: TGCAGCGTTGAAGATCTCTATGCGACTAGCGGGAATGAGCAGTTCTTC
j_gene: TRBJ2-7; abundance: many; v_gene: TRBV28; d_gene: NA; CDR3aa: CASSPNLGGRTQQDF; CDR3nt: TGTGCCAGCAGTCCCAACCTAGGAGGGCGCACTCAACAGGACTTC
j_gene: TRBJ2-3; abundance: many; v_gene: TRBV7-3; d_gene: NA; CDR3aa: CASSAQRLDTQYF; CDR3nt: TGTGCCAGCAGCGCCCAAAGGCTAGATACGCAGTATTTT
j_gene: TRBJ2-7; abundance: NA; v_gene: TRBV28; d_gene: TRBD2; CDR3aa: CASSLIAGGSYEQYF; CDR3nt: TGTGCCAGCAGTCTCATAGCGGGAGGTTCCTACGAGCAGTACTTC
j_gene: TRBJ2-7; abundance: NA; v_gene: TRBV20-1; d_gene: TRBD2; CDR3aa: CSARDLRLAGGPIPHGQYF; CDR3nt: TGCAGTGCTAGAGATTTGAGGCTAGCGGGAGGGCCGATTCCCCACGGGCAGTACTTC
j_gene: TRBJ1-5; abundance: NA; v_gene: TRBV5-1; d_gene: NA; CDR3aa: CASSLGPQGLDQPQHF; CDR3nt: TGCGCCAGCAGCTTGGGGCCACAGGGTTTAGATCAGCCCCAGCATTTT
j_gene: TRBJ2-1; abundance: many; v_gene: TRBV20-1; d_gene: NA; CDR3aa: CSAGKGGSSYNEQFF; CDR3nt: TGCAGTGCTGGGAAGGGGGGGTCCTCCTACAATGAGCAGTTCTTC
j_gene: TRBJ2-3; abundance: NA; v_gene: TRBV20-1; d_gene: TRBD2; CDR3aa: CSARDGAGASDTQYF; CDR3nt: TGCAGTGCTAGAGATGGGGCGGGAGCATCAGATACGCAGTATTTT
j_gene: TRBJ1-4; abundance: many; v_gene: TRBV7-9; d_gene: NA; CDR3aa: CASSLELATNEKLFF; CDR3nt: TGTGCCAGCAGCTTGGAACTGGCAACTAATGAAAAACTGTTTTTT